This is a list of T cell receptor beta chains from one sample in a study of lymphopenia after photon versus proton radiotherapy. Generated by immunoSEQ multiplex PCR, the TCRdb table keeps only in-frame clones and is missing some. The table has about 70,000 clones, around 87% seen once. The sample consisted of peripheral blood, taken from a patient treated with proton-based radiotherapy. The source is a man aged 80 or over with esophageal cancer. Each CDR3 is given with its conserved first and last residue. D genes are given only for firm matches. Clone size is given for some rows only: seen once, a few or many times, or a class if the clone is expanded.

TRBV10-3	NA	TRBD1	TRBJ2-5	TGTGCCACCGCCCCCGTACAGGGGGAAGAGACCCAGTACTTC	CATAPVQGEETQYF
TRBV7-6	once	NA	TRBJ1-1	TGTGCCAGCAGGCCGGGAGGGATGAACACTGAAGCTTTCTTT	CASRPGGMNTEAFF
TRBV18	NA	NA	TRBJ1-3	TGTGCCAGCTCACCCCCCGGCTCTGGAAACACCATATATTTT	CASSPPGSGNTIYF
TRBV21-1	once	NA	TRBJ1-6	TGTGCCAGCAGCAAAAAGAGAGGGGTTGGATCCTATAATTCACCCCTCCACTTT	CASSKKRGVGSYNSPLHF
TRBV5-6	NA	NA	TRBJ2-2	TGTGCCAGCAGCAAACGCGGACGGTGGACCGGGGAGCTGTTTTTT	CASSKRGRWTGELFF
TRBV7-3	NA	NA	TRBJ2-2	TGTGCCAGCAGCTTAAGGACCGGGGAGCTGTTTTTT	CASSLRTGELFF
TRBV6-5	NA	TRBD2	TRBJ2-3	TGTGCCAGCAGTTACTCGAGTGTAGCGGGGGTGGGTACGCAGTATTTT	CASSYSSVAGVGTQYF
TRBV4-2	NA	NA	TRBJ2-2	TGTGCCAGCCAGACGGGACTCAAGGCCGGGGAGCTGTTTTTT	CASQTGLKAGELFF
TRBV10-1	NA	NA	TRBJ2-1	TGCGCCAGCCGGGACGGTCCCTACAATGAGCAGTTCTTC	CASRDGPYNEQFF
TRBV4-3	once	NA	TRBJ2-7	TGCGCCAGCAGCCAAGATAATACCCCGTTCGAGCAGTACTTC	CASSQDNTPFEQYF
TRBV5-1	NA	NA	TRBJ2-1	TGCGCCAGCAGCTTGGACGTCTCGAACCACAATGAGCAGTTCTTC	CASSLDVSNHNEQFF
TRBV27	NA	NA	TRBJ2-7	TGTGCCAGCAGTTTATTTCAACAGGGAACCTACGAGCAGTACTTC	CASSLFQQGTYEQYF
TRBV20-1	NA	NA	TRBJ2-5	TGCAGTGCTAGGCCGGAAGAGACCCAGTACTTC	CSARPEETQYF
TRBV14	NA	NA	TRBJ2-5	TGTGCCAGCAGCCAGGCAGAGACCCAGTACTTC	CASSQAETQYF
TRBV7-9	NA	TRBD1	TRBJ2-5	TGTGCCAGCAGCCCCGGTCGGGACAGTGGGGTTGCGGAGACCCAGTACTTC	CASSPGRDSGVAETQYF
TRBV11-2	NA	NA	TRBJ1-5	TGTGCCAGAGGGGGGGGCTGGGTACTAACGAATCAGCCCCAGCATTTT	CARGGGWVLTNQPQHF
TRBV18	NA	NA	TRBJ2-7	TGTGCCAGCTCACCACTGGGACACCGCTCCTACGAGCAGTACTTC	CASSPLGHRSYEQYF
TRBV30	NA	NA	TRBJ2-7	TGTGCCTGGAGTGTACCCAGGCCTACCTACGAGCAGTACTTC	CAWSVPRPTYEQYF
TRBV5-1	NA	TRBD1	TRBJ1-4	TGCGCCAGCAGCCGCGGGACAGGGAACGAAAAACTGTTTTTT	CASSRGTGNEKLFF
TRBV10-3	once	NA	TRBJ2-7	TGTGCCATCGGGAGCGGCTCCTACGAGCAGTACTTC	CAIGSGSYEQYF
TRBV7-8	NA	NA	TRBJ1-2	TGTGCCAGCAGCCCTAAAAGGGGCAGGCTAGATTCGGGCTACACCTTC	CASSPKRGRLDSGYTF
TRBV27	NA	NA	TRBJ2-7	TGTGCCAGCAGTTTAAAAGACAGGTACCCCTACGAGCAGTACTTC	CASSLKDRYPYEQYF
TRBV19	NA	NA	TRBJ1-2	TGTGCCAGTAGTATGTCGGCAGGGAGTAATGCCGTCTACACCTTC	CASSMSAGSNAVYTF
TRBV4-1	NA	TRBD1	TRBJ2-7	TGCGCCAGCAGCCCCAGGGGGCTTCGTGACGAGCAGTACTTC	CASSPRGLRDEQYF
TRBV9	once	TRBD1	TRBJ1-2	TGTGCCAGCAGCGCACCGGGACAGGGGGCGAAAGGCTACACCTTC	CASSAPGQGAKGYTF
TRBV7-2	NA	TRBD1	TRBJ2-2	TGTGCCAGCAGCTTCGGGACAGGGCGGTCCGGGGAGCTGTTTTTT	CASSFGTGRSGELFF
TRBV19	NA	NA	TRBJ2-3	TGTGCCAGTAGTGCTCCCCGACTGACAGATACGCAGTATTTT	CASSAPRLTDTQYF
TRBV5-1	NA	NA	TRBJ2-5	TGCGCCAGCAGGGGGTTAAGGCAAGAGACCCAGTACTTC	CASRGLRQETQYF
TRBV2	once	TRBD1	TRBJ2-7	TGTGCCAGCCAGCTCCGGGACAGGCCCTACGAGCAGTACTTC	CASQLRDRPYEQYF
TRBV5-6	few	TRBD1	TRBJ1-1	TGTGCCAGCAGCCTCCGCGACAGGGGAATAGGACAAAACACTGAAGCTTTCTTT	CASSLRDRGIGQNTEAFF
TRBV5-1	NA	NA	TRBJ2-3	TGCGCCAGCAGCTTGGGACAGGAAACAGATACGCAGTATTTT	CASSLGQETDTQYF
TRBV11-2	NA	TRBD1	TRBJ2-3	TGTGCCAGCAGCTTGGGGACAGGGGGCGCGGATACGCAGTATTTT	CASSLGTGGADTQYF
TRBV11-2	NA	NA	TRBJ2-7	TGTGCCAGCAGCACCACGGGGGGCGGGTACGAGCAGTACTTC	CASSTTGGGYEQYF
TRBV7-2	NA	NA	TRBJ1-3	TGTGCCAGCAGCCCATTAGTGACAGTTGGAAACACCATATATTTT	CASSPLVTVGNTIYF
TRBV5-6	NA	NA	TRBJ1-2	TGTGCCAGCCAGCCAGTTCCAGGGAACCATGGCTACACCTTC	CASQPVPGNHGYTF
TRBV6-1	NA	TRBD1	TRBJ1-6	TGTGCCAGCAGTTCCGGGACAGCGAATTCACCCCTCCACTTT	CASSSGTANSPLHF
TRBV9	NA	NA	TRBJ2-1	TGTGCCAGCAGCGTAGTTGGGGGCCCCTACAATGAGCAGTTCTTC	CASSVVGGPYNEQFF
TRBV5-1	NA	NA	TRBJ2-4	TGCGCCAGCAGCTTGGCCCAGGGAGCCATTCAGTACTTC	CASSLAQGAIQYF
TRBV29-1	NA	NA	TRBJ2-1	TGCAGCGTTTTACCGGGACCTCCAGACAATGAGCAGTTCTTC	CSVLPGPPDNEQFF
TRBV5-8	NA	NA	TRBJ2-1	TGTGCCAGCAGTTCATCCGTCAGGGACAATGAGCAGTTCTTC	CASSSSVRDNEQFF
TRBV5-1	few	TRBD1	TRBJ1-2	TGCGCCAGCAGCTTGGGTTCAGGGGGCGACTATGGCTACACCTTC	CASSLGSGGDYGYTF
TRBV6-4	NA	NA	TRBJ2-3	TGTGCCAGCAGAGGTGTGGCAGATACGCAGTATTTT	CASRGVADTQYF
TRBV7-2	NA	TRBD2	TRBJ2-1	TGTGCCAGCTCACGCGACAGCGGGAGTTCTAGCGAGCAGTTCTTC	CASSRDSGSSSEQFF
TRBV7-2	NA	TRBD1	TRBJ2-3	TGTGCCAGCAGCTTGGGACAGCCTCAGACAGATACGCAGTATTTT	CASSLGQPQTDTQYF
TRBV5-1	NA	NA	TRBJ2-1	TGCGCCAGCAGCTTGGGGGCAGTAGCCTACAATGAGCAGTTCTTC	CASSLGAVAYNEQFF
TRBV5-1	once	TRBD2	TRBJ2-1	TGCGCCAGCAGCTTGGGGACTAGCGGGATTGGGGAGCAGTTCTTC	CASSLGTSGIGEQFF
TRBV2	NA	NA	TRBJ1-1	TGTGCCAGCAGTGAAACAGGGACAAGGAACACTGAAGCTTTCTTT	CASSETGTRNTEAFF
TRBV15	NA	NA	TRBJ2-3	TGTGCCAGCAGTCCTCTGGGAACTTTCACAGATACGCAGTATTTT	CASSPLGTFTDTQYF
TRBV9	NA	TRBD2	TRBJ2-3	TGTGCCAGCAGCATACTAGCGGGGAACACAGATACGCAGTATTTT	CASSILAGNTDTQYF
TRBV11-1	NA	TRBD1	TRBJ2-2	TGTGCCAGCAGCTACCTACAGGGGGACGCCGGGGAGCTGTTTTTT	CASSYLQGDAGELFF
TRBV19	NA	NA	TRBJ2-3	TGTGCCAGTACCCCTTGGCTAGCTAGTGATACGCAGTATTTT	CASTPWLASDTQYF
TRBV27	NA	NA	TRBJ2-1	TGTGCCAGCAGTCCTAGTACTTTGGTCGGGGCCTACAATGAGCAGTTCTTC	CASSPSTLVGAYNEQFF
TRBV5-1	NA	TRBD1	TRBJ1-2	TGCGCCAGCAGCTTCTTTCAGGGACAGAATAACTATGGCTACACCTTC	CASSFFQGQNNYGYTF
TRBV5-6	NA	TRBD1	TRBJ1-2	TGTGCCAGCAGCTGGAGGGACAGGAAAAACTATGGCTACACCTTC	CASSWRDRKNYGYTF
TRBV5-4	NA	NA	TRBJ1-1	TGTGCCAGCAGCCCTCGCGGTTGGGCCCAGGGCACTGAAGCTTTCTTT	CASSPRGWAQGTEAFF
TRBV29-1	NA	NA	TRBJ2-1	TGCAGCGTTGCGGGTTACAATGAGCAGTTCTTC	CSVAGYNEQFF
TRBV7-9	NA	TRBD1	TRBJ1-1	TGTGCCAGCAGCCTTACAGGGGGCACTGAAGCTTTCTTT	CASSLTGGTEAFF
TRBV29-1	NA	NA	TRBJ2-1	TGCAGCCTCTCGTCAGGGTCAAGTGAGCAGTTCTTC	CSLSSGSSEQFF
TRBV25-1	NA	NA	TRBJ2-7	TGTGCCAGCAGTGATATTGGCAGGGGCTCCTACGAGCAGTACTTC	CASSDIGRGSYEQYF
TRBV18	few	TRBD2	TRBJ2-2	TGTGCCAGCTCACCACAGGCGGGAGTAACCGGGGAGCTGTTTTTT	CASSPQAGVTGELFF